This is a list of T cell receptor beta chains from one sample in a study of blood T cell repertoires in COVID-19. Some clones are missing from TCRdb's copy, which holds only in-frame ones; the method was immunoSEQ multiplex PCR. Of tens of thousands of clones in the sample, approximately 85% were seen once. Sequenced material: peripheral blood. These TCRs come from a human donor in a cohort sampled during active COVID-19. Both conserved end residues are part of each CDR3. A D gene is named only where the DNA matches it firmly.

J	V	D	CDR3
TRBJ2-5	TRBV19	-	CASSIVGEAKTQYF
TRBJ2-1	TRBV5-6	TRBD1	CASSSRQGNEQFF
TRBJ1-2	TRBV6-5	-	CASSYSPVRRGYGYTF
TRBJ2-5	TRBV6-5	TRBD1	CASSSDRGVETQYF
TRBJ2-7	TRBV5-6	-	CASSGLGSEQYF
TRBJ1-1	TRBV18	-	CASSPNRGGNTEAFF
TRBJ1-4	TRBV30	TRBD1	CAWTMGQHNEKLFF
TRBJ2-1	TRBV11-2	TRBD2	CASSTTSGSYNEQFF
TRBJ1-5	TRBV7-2	TRBD1	CASSRDRGSNQPQHF
TRBJ2-7	TRBV19	TRBD2	CASAPGGRLLGEQYF
TRBJ1-2	TRBV12-3/TRBV12-4	-	CASSLGAPGYTF
TRBJ1-1	TRBV5-1	-	CASSSGTPGGEAFF
TRBJ2-1	TRBV24-1	-	CATSDPRRRGPRPVHEQFF
TRBJ1-2	TRBV2	-	CASSEISVENYGYTF
TRBJ2-7	TRBV27	-	CASSDTGFSYEQYF
TRBJ1-1	TRBV5-1	-	CASSLDYETEEAFF
TRBJ2-3	TRBV19	-	CASSAWAGTRTDTQYF
TRBJ2-2	TRBV28	TRBD2	CASSLEIAGGRSTGELFF
TRBJ2-7	TRBV5-4	TRBD1	CASSSKQGAGAYEQYF
TRBJ2-1	TRBV7-7	TRBD1	CASSSDRGGNEQFF